This entry lists 23 T cell receptor beta chains sequenced from one sample in a study of neoadjuvant anti-PD-1 for oral cavity cancer. Clones were read by immunoSEQ multiplex PCR, and TCRdb kept only the in-frame ones, dropping some. The table lists roughly 46,000 clones, 75% to 80% of them singletons, with around 4.4% in the top ten. Time point defined: after neoadjuvant nivolumab, at surgical resection. This material consisted of PBMCs, taken after nivolumab (anti-PD-1) treatment. These receptors all come from a person aged 35 to 85 with oral cavity squamous cell carcinoma.

This clone was recorded a few times. This chain joins TRBV6-1 and TRBJ1-5; tentative D call: TRBD1 (6 bases). Germline V gene lookup returns CDR1 MNHNS and CDR2 SASEGT. V gave up 6 bases and J gave up 7 bases, with 19 bases separating them. The length of the CDR3 is 15 residues. The CDR3 reads CASSLDSGPGQPQHF. CDR3 DNA: TGTGCCAGCAGCCTGGACAGTGGGCCAGGACAGCCCCAGCATTTT.

The rearrangement joins TRBV10-3 to TRBJ1-1; tentative D call: TRBD1 (5 bases). The CDR3 runs to 13 residues. Germline CDR1 and CDR2: ENHRY and SYGVKD. The ends were cut back, 4 bases at V and 1 base at J, with 7 bases in the middle. CDR3 residues: CAISAQANTEAFF. In nucleotides, the CDR3 is TGTGCCATCAGTGCACAGGCGAACACTGAAGCTTTCTTT.

The rearrangement joins TRBV10-2 to TRBJ2-7, with 10 positions matching TRBD2. V lost 11 bases, J lost 5 bases, and 9 bases stayed unmatched. Germline V gene sequence: CDR1 WSHSY, CDR2 SAAADI. The CDR3 totals 13 residues. The DNA for the CDR3 is TGCGCCGCTGTAGCGGGAGGTGGCGACGAGCAGTACTTC. Encoded protein: CAAVAGGGDEQYF.

This sequence joins TRBV11-2 and TRBJ1-2; possible D gene TRBD1, 5 bases. Germline CDR1 and CDR2: SGHAT and FQNNGV. The CDR3 has 14 amino acids. Between the trimmed V and J ends, which lost 0 bases and 4 bases, there was a span of 9 bases. CDR3 protein: CASSLDTRGYGYTF. The CDR3 DNA follows: TGTGCCAGCAGCTTAGATACAAGGGGCTATGGCTACACCTTC.

The chain employs TRBV27 and TRBJ2-7; 9 nucleotides line up with TRBD2. This CDR3 spans 15 amino acids. Germline V gene lookup returns CDR1 MNHEY and CDR2 SMNVEV (reference sequence). V shed 5 bases, J shed 3 bases, and the junction held 8 bases outside the gene matches. As DNA, the CDR3 is TGTGCCAGCAGTACCGTCAGCGGGGGGAACTACGAGCAGTACTTC. Its protein is CASSTVSGGNYEQYF.

This clone was picked up one time. CDR3 amino acids: CASSLSGTVNTEAFF. The CDR3 coding sequence is TGCGCCAGCAGCTTATCCGGGACGGTGAACACTGAAGCTTTCTTT. The rearrangement links TRBV4-1 to TRBJ1-1; D may be TRBD1 (5 bases). Trimming took off 5 bases at V and 0 bases at J, with 13 bases between the two ends. This CDR3 spans 15 amino acids. CDR1 MGHRA and CDR2 YSYEKL come from the germline V gene.

The V and J genes are TRBV10-3 and TRBJ2-2, with D possibly matching TRBD2 (5 bases). Germline assignment: CDR1 ENHRY and CDR2 SYGVKD. This CDR3 contains 16 residues. V dropped 3 bases and J dropped 4 bases, with 15 bases sitting between them. The CDR3 sequence: CAISDPGKGSTGELFF. CDR3 coding DNA: TGTGCCATCAGTGACCCGGGGAAGGGAAGCACCGGGGAGCTGTTTTTT.

The V call is TRBV27, the J call TRBJ2-3; a weak D match, TRBD2 (6 bases). Trimming removed 5 bases from V and 5 bases from J, with 14 bases in between. Per germline, CDR1 MNHEY and CDR2 SMNVEV (reference sequence). The CDR3 runs 14 residues. CDR3 loop: CASSTRRRGDTQYF. The CDR3 nucleotides read TGTGCCAGCAGTACTAGACGGAGGGGAGATACGCAGTATTTT.

The gene calls are TRBV7-6 and TRBJ1-6; D might be TRBD1 (5 bases). Trimming shortened V by 5 bases and J by 7 bases, and 18 bases separated the two germline ends. This CDR3 is 16 amino acids long. Germline CDR1 and CDR2: SGHVS and FNYEAQ. CDR3 DNA sequence: TGTGCCAGCAGCCTTCGGGACGGAGAGTTGAATTCACCCCTCCACTTT. It encodes CASSLRDGELNSPLHF.

This clone has a handful of counts. This chain joins TRBV5-1 and TRBJ2-1; TRBD2 is a possible D gene (6 bases). The CDR3 sequence is 16 residues long. CDR1 is SGHRS, CDR2 YFSETQ, per germline. The V and J ends lost 1 base and 1 base respectively, with 12 bases between them. The chain's CDR3 is CASSLLALASYNEQFF. CDR3 nucleotides: TGCGCCAGCAGCTTGTTAGCTCTAGCGTCCTACAATGAGCAGTTCTTC. Using reference TRBV5-1 and TRBJ2-1 for the parts outside the CDR3, the full variable domain is KAGVTQTPRYLIKTRGQQVTLSCSPISGHRSVSWYQQTPGQGLQFLFEYFSETQRNKGNFPGRFSGRQFSNSRSEMNVSTLELGDSALYLCASSLLALASYNEQFFGPGTRLTVL.

The gene calls are TRBV2 and TRBJ2-1; D might be TRBD2 (6 bases). V was trimmed by 7 bases and J by 8 bases, leaving 15 bases between them. This CDR3 spans 13 amino acids. The germline CDR1 and CDR2 sequences are SNHLY and FYNNEI. The CDR3 nucleotides read TGTGCCAGCATTGGAGGAGGGAGCGATGAGCAGTTCTTC. Translated: CASIGGGSDEQFF.

V gene TRBV28 combines with J gene TRBJ1-5, with a weak D call TRBD1 (5 bases). V was pared by 5 bases and J by 7 bases, with 6 bases between. The CDR3 extends over 11 amino acids. CDR1 is MDHEN, CDR2 SYDVKM, per germline. The DNA of the CDR3 is TGTGCCAGCAGTCGGACACAGCCCCAGCATTTT. This sequence encodes CASSRTQPQHF.

This chain links TRBV5-1 with TRBJ1-2, with 10 bases lining up with TRBD1. The germline V gene has CDR1 SGHRS and CDR2 YFSETQ. Germline trimming cut 5 bases from V and 4 bases from J; bases unmatched to any gene: 5. There are 14 residues in the CDR3. CDR3 loop: CASRPGQGVYGYTF. The CDR3 nucleotides read TGCGCCAGCAGACCCGGACAGGGGGTCTATGGCTACACCTTC.

This chain uses TRBV6-4 with TRBJ2-3, with TRBD2 matching over 9 bases. Germline values: CDR1 MRHNA, CDR2 SNTAGT. This CDR3 is 14 amino acids long. V was clipped by 6 bases and J by 4 bases; unmatched bases: 5. In DNA, the CDR3 is TGTGCCAGCAGGGTTAGCGGGGGCTCAGATACGCAGTATTTT. This encodes CASRVSGGSDTQYF.

The V gene is TRBV13, the J gene TRBJ2-7; possibly TRBD2 for D (6 bases). The CDR3 covers 15 residues. Trimming left V 4 bases short and J 2 bases short, with 15 bases between. CDR1 and CDR2 from the germline V gene are PRHDT and FYEKMQ (reference sequence). The CDR3 sequence is CASSSRTKTPYEQYF. For the CDR3, the DNA is TGTGCCAGCAGCTCTCGGACTAAAACCCCCTACGAGCAGTACTTC. The whole variable domain, remainder taken from reference TRBV13 and TRBJ2-7, is AAGVIQSPRHLIKEKRETATLKCYPIPRHDTVYWYQQGPGQDPQFLISFYEKMQSDKGSIPDRFSAQQFSDYHSELNMSSLELGDSALYFCASSSRTKTPYEQYFGPGTRLTVT.

This clone was counted between two and nine times. V gene TRBV5-1 combines with J gene TRBJ1-6, with D uncertain. CDR1 is SGHRS, CDR2 YFSETQ, per germline. Deletions cut 5 bases from V and 5 bases from J, with 11 bases between. CDR3 length: 14 amino acids. Here the CDR3 DNA reads TGCGCCAGCAGAGATTCGTTTAATAATTCACCCCTCCACTTT. It encodes CASRDSFNNSPLHF.

Here the CDR3 DNA reads TGTGCCAGTAGTCCCGGGGACACTCTCACCGGGGAGCTGTTTTTT. Protein product: CASSPGDTLTGELFF. This chain joins TRBV19 and TRBJ2-2; perhaps TRBD1 as D (6 bases). Trimming removed 5 bases from V and 4 bases from J, with 14 bases in between. The V gene's germline CDR1 is LNHDA and CDR2 SQIVND (reference sequence). This CDR3 is 15 amino acids long. Full variable domain (outside the CDR3, taken from reference TRBV19 and TRBJ2-2): DGGITQSPKYLFRKEGQNVTLSCEQNLNHDAMYWYRQDPGQGLRLIYYSQIVNDFQKGDIAEGYSVSREKKESFPLTVTSAQKNPTAFYLCASSPGDTLTGELFFGEGSRLTVL.

The chain carries TRBV2 and TRBJ2-3; D is unresolved. The germline V and J ends were trimmed by 6 bases and 2 bases, with 9 bases remaining between them. Germline V CDR1 and CDR2: SNHLY, FYNNEI. This CDR3 has 13 amino acids. The CDR3 loop is CASSVNPTDTQYF. CDR3 nucleotide sequence: TGTGCCAGCAGCGTTAACCCCACAGATACGCAGTATTTT. Variable domain in full (rest from reference TRBV2 and TRBJ2-3): EPEVTQTPSHQVTQMGQEVILRCVPISNHLYFYWYRQILGQKVEFLVSFYNNEISEKSEIFDDQFSVERPDGSNFTLKIRSTKLEDSAMYFCASSVNPTDTQYFGPGTRLTVL.

V usage is TRBV19 and J usage is TRBJ2-1; 8 bases align to TRBD1. V shed 5 bases, J shed 5 bases, and the junction held 8 bases outside the gene matches. Germline values: CDR1 LNHDA, CDR2 SQIVND (reference sequence). This CDR3 comprises 15 residues. CDR3 loop: CASSPRTGNDNEQFF. The CDR3 nucleotides are TGTGCCAGTAGTCCGAGGACAGGGAATGACAATGAGCAGTTCTTC. Full variable domain (outside the CDR3, taken from reference TRBV19 and TRBJ2-1): DGGITQSPKYLFRKEGQNVTLSCEQNLNHDAMYWYRQDPGQGLRLIYYSQIVNDFQKGDIAEGYSVSREKKESFPLTVTSAQKNPTAFYLCASSPRTGNDNEQFFGPGTRLTVL.

The chain is built from TRBV11-2 and TRBJ2-5, with 8 bases matching TRBD1. The CDR3 runs 15 residues. Germline CDR1 is SGHAT and CDR2 is FQNNGV. V shed 0 bases, J shed 5 bases, and the junction held 5 bases outside the gene matches. The CDR3 reads CASSLDRGHGETQYF. In nucleotides, the CDR3 is TGTGCCAGCAGCTTAGACAGGGGGCATGGGGAGACCCAGTACTTC. The whole variable domain, remainder taken from reference TRBV11-2 and TRBJ2-5, is EAGVAQSPRYKIIEKRQSVAFWCNPISGHATLYWYQQILGQGPKLLIQFQNNGVVDDSQLPKDRFSAERLKGVDSTLKIQPAKLEDSAVYLCASSLDRGHGETQYFGPGTRLLVL.

The chain employs TRBV5-6 and TRBJ1-3; possibly TRBD1 for D (5 bases). Germline assignment: CDR1 SGHDT and CDR2 YYEEEE. There are 15 residues in the CDR3. V was clipped by 4 bases and J by 0 bases, with 11 bases between them. The CDR3 DNA reads as TGTGCCAGCAGCGCTTGGGGCAGCTCTGGAAACACCATATATTTT. Translation gives CASSAWGSSGNTIYF.

CDR3 sequence: CASSLNGGNTEAFF. CDR3 nucleotides: TGTGCCAGCAGTTTAAATGGGGGGAACACTGAAGCTTTCTTT. The V and J genes are TRBV27 and TRBJ1-1, with TRBD1 as a possible D gene (5 bases). Germline lookup yields CDR1 MNHEY and CDR2 SMNVEV (reference sequence). V lost 2 bases, J lost 1 base, and 8 bases lay in between. This CDR3 has 14 residues.

The chain recombines TRBV6-5 with TRBJ2-3; 9 bases are a match to TRBD1. The trim removed 7 bases at V and 4 bases at J, leaving 6 bases unmatched. Germline V lookup: CDR1 MNHEY, CDR2 SVGAGI. This CDR3 is built from 14 residues. DNA for the CDR3: TGTGCCAGCACCGGGACAGGGCCGTCAGATACGCAGTATTTT. Its protein product is CASTGTGPSDTQYF.